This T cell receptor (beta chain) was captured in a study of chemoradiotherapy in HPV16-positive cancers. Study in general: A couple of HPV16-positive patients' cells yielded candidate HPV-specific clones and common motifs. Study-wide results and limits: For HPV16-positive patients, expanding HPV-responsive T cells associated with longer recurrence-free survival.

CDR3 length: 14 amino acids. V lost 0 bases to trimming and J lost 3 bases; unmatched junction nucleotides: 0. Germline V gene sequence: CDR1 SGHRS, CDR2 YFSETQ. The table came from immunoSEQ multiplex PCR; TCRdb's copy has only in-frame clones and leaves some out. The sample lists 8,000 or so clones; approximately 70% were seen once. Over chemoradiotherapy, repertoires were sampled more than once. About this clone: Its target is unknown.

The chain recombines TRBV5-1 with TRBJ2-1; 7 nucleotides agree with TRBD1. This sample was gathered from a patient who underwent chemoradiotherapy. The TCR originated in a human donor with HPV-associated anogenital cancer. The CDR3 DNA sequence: TGCGCCAGCAGCTTGGGGGACAGCTACAATGAGCAGTTCTTC. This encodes CASSLGDSYNEQFF.